This T cell receptor (beta chain) was sequenced during a study of T-cell memory formation after mild COVID-19. TCRdb processed the 5' RACE reads anew with MiXCR; each CDR3 protein has one entry. The data hold fewer than 400,000 distinct CDR3 sequences, with approximately 12% observed a single time. V was pared by 0 bases and J by 5 bases, with 11 bases between. The CDR3 sequence is 14 residues long. Germline CDR1 and CDR2: SGDLS and YYNGEE. Study-wide findings and caveats: Mostly located in CM and EM were contracting CD4+ clones, with contracting CD8+ clones located in EMRA.

This clonotype was picked up a small number of times. Its specificity is not known. This TCR was sampled from a man aged 18 to 35 who had mild COVID-19 (a few samples of this study predate the infection). Cell type and time point are not known. What was sequenced was PBMCs or a T cell subset sorted from them (not recorded which). The V and J genes are TRBV9 and TRBJ2-5, with D perhaps TRBD2 (6 bases). The CDR3 nucleotides are TGTGCCAGCAGCGTAGGGCTAGCGAGGGAGACCCAGTACTTC. Translated: CASSVGLARETQYF.